Described below is a single T cell receptor beta chain sequence and its context. The antigen it recognizes is unknown. Base qualities are not recorded, but no much larger clone differs from it by a single base. This sample is part of a study of shared clonotypes between healthy human individuals (dated by TCRdb to the early 2020s). Turning to the overall study: The cohort included a few men and a couple of women between 18 and 49 years of age. To increase sequencing depth and limit assay-specific biases, TCR repertoire library preparation and sequencing were carried out by different laboratories using diverse techniques. Per donor, three plates each were used for CD4 naive and CD4 memory, two for CD8 naive, and one for CD8 memory. The study deeply sequenced blood TCR repertoires of about 5 healthy adults to estimate repertoire size and the extent of clonotype sharing between individuals. Each donor's leukapheresis produced roughly between about 0.85 and 10 billion PBMCs. Overall study results and their limits: The genetic and exposure-history diversity represented was limited by the small number of donors. Sampling was restricted to blood, and TCR repertoires in tissue are likely to differ from TCR repertoires in blood. Clonotypes shared by all four sorted-subset donors showed higher generation probabilities than non-shared clonotypes. Across a few donors, roughly 5% of naive CD4, around 3.3% of naive CD8, approximately 2.5% of memory CD4, and 0.4% of memory CD8 clonotypes were shared. Pairwise subsampling led to the expectation that sequencing depth would affect the degree of clonotype sharing among donors. Even with the large sequencing depth, rarefaction of the sorted-subset datasets indicated that sequencing was incomplete. Naive subsets generally had larger estimated clonotype richness than memory subsets did.

Donors were healthy HIV-negative adults with no recently reported acute infections or vaccinations. All donors were Caucasian adults living in Nashville, Tennessee, USA. CD4+ T cells were enriched by magnetic negative selection, after which naive cells were positively selected on CD45RA and the negative fraction was taken as the memory subset. Blood was collected by leukapheresis, and PBMCs were isolated by Ficoll-Histopaque density gradient centrifugation and then cryopreserved in liquid nitrogen vapor phase. Purity and quantity of every magnetically sorted T cell population were checked by analytical flow cytometry. From each sorted fraction, genomic DNA was isolated and quantified by UV absorbance on a Nanodrop 2000c. TCR CDR3 regions were amplified from genomic DNA by multiplex PCR using the deep immunoSEQ assay. Extracted genomic DNA from each cell subset was distributed evenly across all wells of several immunoSEQ 96-well plates, and each plate was treated as a replicate. For sorted subsets, each replicate PCR was loaded with 200 ng genomic DNA, equivalent to approximately 27,000 T cell genomes. Purified libraries were measured with a Qubit 3.0 fluorometer, size-checked on a Bioanalyzer 2100, and measured again with the KAPA Library Quantification kit. Every immunoSEQ 96-well plate was sequenced on a dedicated single-read 150-cycle Illumina NextSeq 550 flow cell. In the source study's methods: The immunoSEQ output contained only junctional sequences without quality scores, so filtering could not match that applied to full-length reads. To assign V/J genes and CDR3, sequences were annotated using PyIR, a Python wrapper for IgBLAST v1.9, with IMGT germline references. Reads were filtered out if the reads had weak V/J assignments (E-value above 1e-6), no CDR3, stop codons, out-of-frame junctions, or ambiguous translated residues. V3J clonotypes were defined as sequences sharing the same inferred V gene, J gene, and CDR3 amino acid sequence. To compute the percentage overlap between repertoires, the number of shared unique clonotypes was divided by the size of the smaller repertoire. Three approaches were used to assess repertoire richness: RTK rarefaction, the Chao1 estimator, and Recon v2.1 estimates of unobserved clonotypes. Generation probabilities were computed with OLGA for all TCRbeta clonotypes obtained by the gDNA method from a few donors. In TCRdb, the immuneACCESS table is reduced to in-frame sequences with V and J assigned. These tables do not hold every clone; where another copy was compared, an unresolved V gene accounts for under half, and the others remain unexplained. The DNA gave D and trimming, while V, J and clone size come from that table. This sample comprises about 660,000 clones, around two thirds of them detected only once. The ten most abundant clones make up 1.5% to 2% of the sample.

The sequencing input was memory CD4+ T cells sorted from blood. Read against the paper, the sample's cell subset or site label means: CD45RA-negative fraction. The TCR originated in a woman aged 30 to 39 in good health.

DNA sequence: TGTGCCAGCAGTTACTCTCCCGCCATGAACACTGAAGCTTTCTTT. Translated, it gives CASSYSPAMNTEAFF. This chain joins TRBV6-5 to TRBJ1-1, with the D segment identity uncertain. There are 15 amino acids in the CDR3, from cysteine to phenylalanine inclusive. Of the read, only the CDR3 DNA is kept; its 45 bases are in frame from base 1. Trimming removed 0 bases from V and 0 bases from J, leaving 8 bases between the germline ends. Sequences MNHEY (CDR1) and SVGAGI (CDR2) are obtained from the germline V gene.